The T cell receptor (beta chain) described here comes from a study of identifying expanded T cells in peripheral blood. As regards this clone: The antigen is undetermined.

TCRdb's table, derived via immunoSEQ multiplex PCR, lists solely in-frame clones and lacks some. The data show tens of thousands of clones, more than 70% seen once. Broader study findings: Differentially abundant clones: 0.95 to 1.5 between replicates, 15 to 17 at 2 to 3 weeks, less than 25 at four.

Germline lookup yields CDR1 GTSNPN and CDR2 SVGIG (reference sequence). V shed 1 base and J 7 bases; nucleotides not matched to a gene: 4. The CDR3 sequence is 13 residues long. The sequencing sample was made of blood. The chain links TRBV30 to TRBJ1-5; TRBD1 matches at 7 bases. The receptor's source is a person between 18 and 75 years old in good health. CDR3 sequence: CAWSDRGGQPQHF. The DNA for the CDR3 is TGTGCCTGGAGTGACAGGGGCGGACAGCCCCAGCATTTT.